The next 27 T cell receptor beta chains were all read from a single sample in a study of identical twins (TCRdb year 2016). The receptor library was made with 5' RACE. Sequencing instrument: Illumina HiSeq 2000. Through fastp at Q25 and MiXCR, TCRdb rebuilt clones from the public reads, retaining in-frame beta chains. Each record represents a unique CDR3 protein, reported with the most common genes and DNA among its rows. In all, the sample holds 400,000 or so distinct CDR3 sequences, and about 10% of those were seen once. The ten largest clones take up around 8.6% of the sample. The sequenced material came from naive T cells sorted from blood. Sample cell subset or site, as interpreted from the label and publication: cells isolated with a human naive T-cell isolation kit. The receptor set was obtained from a woman in her 50s in good health.

The rearrangement links TRBV6-2 or TRBV6-3 to TRBJ1-4; no firm D call. Per the germline V gene, CDR1 is MNHEY and CDR2 is SVGEGT. The CDR3 covers 15 residues. The ends were cut back, 2 bases at V and 7 bases at J, with 14 bases in the middle. CDR3 bases: TGTGCCAGCAGTTACCAGGCCGCCGGAGGTGAAAAACTGTTTTTT. Encoded protein: CASSYQAAGGEKLFF.

The chain uses TRBV9 and TRBJ1-1, with 9 bases that match TRBD1. Looked up from germline, CDR1 is SGDLS and CDR2 is YYNGEE. Losses at the gene ends were 3 bases for V and 4 bases for J; bases not matched to a gene: 7. The CDR3 totals 15 residues. CDR3 coding DNA: TGTGCCAGCAGCGCTACAGGGGGCTGGGTCACTGAAGCTTTCTTT. This translates into CASSATGGWVTEAFF.

The CDR3 region has the DNA TGTGCCAGCAGACAGGGGATTCTGACCGGATATGGCTACACCTTC. This gives the protein CASRQGILTGYGYTF. This chain joins TRBV6-4 and TRBJ1-2; 7 bases are shared with TRBD1. The J segment lost 5 bases and the V segment lost 6 bases, leaving 12 bases of the junction unmatched. This CDR3 region has 15 residues. The germline gives CDR1 MRHNA, CDR2 SNTAGT.

The gene calls are TRBV6-5 and TRBJ2-1; D may be TRBD1 (6 bases). V was pared by 0 bases and J by 15 bases, with 18 bases between. Germline assignment: CDR1 MNHEY and CDR2 SVGAGI. This CDR3 spans 14 amino acids. The CDR3 is CASSYSSGQRVLFF. DNA of the CDR3: TGTGCCAGCAGTTACTCTTCCGGACAGAGGGTTTTGTTCTTC.

This clonotype was picked up many times. V is TRBV5-1 and J is TRBJ2-5; 8 nucleotides match TRBD2. The CDR3 runs to 14 residues. Germline V gives CDR1 SGHRS, CDR2 YFSETQ. J lost 2 bases, V lost 3 bases, and 3 bases had no gene match. The CDR3 DNA is TGCGCCAGCAGCTCGATAGCGGGACAAGAGACCCAGTACTTC. As protein: CASSSIAGQETQYF.

The gene calls are TRBV5-1 and TRBJ2-7; D remains ambiguous. The V and J ends lost 0 bases and 0 bases respectively, with 13 bases between them. This CDR3 contains 16 residues. In germline, CDR1 is SGHRS, CDR2 YFSETQ. This CDR3 reads CASSLEGYLSSYEQYV. DNA of the CDR3: TGCGCCAGCAGCTTGGAGGGCTACCTGAGCTCCTACGAGCAGTACGTC.

The chain carries TRBV20-1 and TRBJ2-1, with 9 bases fitting TRBD2. Germline V gene data show CDR1 as DFQATT and CDR2 as SNEGSKA (reference sequence). This CDR3 region has 14 residues. Germline trimming cut 2 bases from V and 6 bases from J; bases unmatched to any gene: 5. CDR3 in amino acids: CSARRGLAFNEQFF. The DNA for the CDR3 is TGCAGTGCTAGAAGGGGACTAGCTTTCAATGAGCAGTTCTTC.

This clonotype was observed a few times. The chain is built from TRBV12-3 or TRBV12-4 and TRBJ1-3; D call uncertain. V lost 2 bases and J lost 4, with 3 bases in between. The CDR3 totals 12 residues. The chain's CDR3 is CASSLFGNTIYF. CDR3 in DNA: TGTGCCAGCAGTTTATTCGGAAACACCATATATTTT.

V is TRBV6-2 or TRBV6-3 and J is TRBJ1-1; weak D call: TRBD1 (6 bases). The germline CDR1 and CDR2 sequences are MNHEY and SVGEGT. V lost 7 bases to trimming and J lost 0 bases, with 12 bases between them. The CDR3 length is 14 residues. The CDR3 loop is CASTRDTLNTEAFF. In DNA, the CDR3 is TGTGCCAGCACCCGGGACACCTTGAACACTGAAGCTTTCTTT.

This sequence joins TRBV24-1 and TRBJ2-1; 7 bases align to TRBD2. Germline values: CDR1 KGHDR, CDR2 SFDVKD. Trimming took 9 bases from V and 4 from J; bases not matched to a gene: 11. There are 15 residues in the CDR3. The chain's CDR3 is CATADRVAGYNEQFF. As DNA, the CDR3 is TGTGCCACCGCAGACAGAGTAGCGGGTTACAATGAGCAGTTCTTC.

In the case of this clonotype: This sequence may be a read error, since a much larger clone differs from it by one base. The chain carries TRBV12-3 or TRBV12-4 and TRBJ2-2; D tentatively fits TRBD1 or TRBD2 (5 bases each). The CDR3 covers 13 residues. CDR3 residues: CASSLEWTGDLFF. The CDR3, as DNA: TGTGCCAGCAGTTTAGAGTGGACCGGGGACCTGTTTTTT.

In this sample, this clonotype turned up many times. This chain joins TRBV18 and TRBJ2-3; D not resolved. In germline, CDR1 is KGHSH, CDR2 LQKENI. This CDR3 contains 14 residues. The V and J ends lost 2 bases and 6 bases respectively, with 12 bases between them. CDR3 nucleotide sequence: TGTGCCAGCTCACCAGGCCAGCTTCCCGATACGCAGTATTTT. It specifies CASSPGQLPDTQYF.

This chain connects TRBV20-1 to TRBJ1-2; D is ambiguous. Per germline, CDR1 DFQATT and CDR2 SNEGSKA (reference sequence). Trimming took off 3 bases at V and 5 bases at J, with 7 bases between the two ends. CDR3 size: 11 residues. CDR3 loop: CSARVEYGYTF. CDR3 nucleotides: TGCAGTGCTAGGGTGGAGTATGGCTACACCTTC.

This clonotype came up many times. The J gene is TRBJ2-1, the V gene TRBV7-2; perhaps TRBD2 as D (6 bases). Germline V gene sequence: CDR1 SGHTA, CDR2 FQGNSA. The CDR3 covers 15 residues. The germline V and J ends were trimmed by 3 bases and 2 bases, with 11 bases remaining between them. CDR3 DNA sequence: TGTGCCAGCAGCTTCCTAGCGATCCCCTACAATGAGCAGTTCTTC. Translating it yields CASSFLAIPYNEQFF.

This clonotype was counted a few times. This chain links TRBV5-1 with TRBJ2-1; 7 bases are shared with TRBD2. The CDR3 is made up of 17 amino acids. V lost 0 bases to trimming and J lost 7 bases; unmatched junction nucleotides: 13. The V gene's germline CDR1 is SGHRS and CDR2 YFSETQ. This chain's CDR3 is CASSLGGRLAVGNEQFF. The CDR3 DNA reads TGCGCCAGCAGCTTGGGGGGTAGGCTAGCGGTTGGAAATGAGCAGTTCTTC.

The chain recombines TRBV6-2 or TRBV6-3 with TRBJ2-7, with D tentatively TRBD2 (6 bases). Per germline, CDR1 MNHEY and CDR2 SVGEGT. Trimming removed 8 bases at V and 0 bases at J, with 14 bases between. The CDR3 runs to 14 residues. The CDR3 here is CASRGTSSSYEQYV. The CDR3 nucleotides are TGTGCCAGCCGAGGGACTTCGAGCTCCTACGAGCAGTACGTC.

This clonotype was seen ten or more times. The V gene is TRBV12-3 or TRBV12-4, the J gene TRBJ2-5; D is possibly TRBD1 or TRBD2 (5 bases each). The CDR3 contains 13 residues. Trimming removed 5 bases from V and 5 bases from J, with 12 bases in between. The CDR3 sequence: CASSKRDRETQYF. The CDR3 DNA follows: TGTGCCAGCAGTAAGAGGGACCGGGAGACCCAGTACTTC.

This clonotype was recorded at least ten times. The chain links TRBV12-3 or TRBV12-4 to TRBJ1-5, with TRBD1 identical over 9 bases. With V trimmed by 6 bases and J by 6 bases, 9 bases remained unmatched. This CDR3 is built from 15 residues. Here the CDR3 reads CASSRDRDPSQPQHF. The CDR3 nucleotides are TGTGCCAGCAGCAGGGACAGGGATCCCAGTCAGCCCCAGCATTTT.

A few counts support this clonotype. This chain joins TRBV29-1 and TRBJ2-2; 7 bases line up with TRBD1. The germline gives CDR1 SQVTM, CDR2 ANQGSEA. V lost 3 bases and J lost 3; bases outside the gene matches: 4. This CDR3 is built from 14 residues. The CDR3: CSVDWDRDTGELFF. DNA for the CDR3: TGCAGCGTTGATTGGGACAGAGACACCGGGGAGCTGTTTTTT.

This chain links TRBV29-1 with TRBJ1-3; D is ambiguous. Trimming stripped 2 bases from V and 0 bases from J, with 5 bases between. The CDR3 is 13 residues long. Germline lookup yields CDR1 SQVTM and CDR2 ANQGSEA. The CDR3: CSVELDSGNTIYF. CDR3 in DNA: TGCAGCGTTGAACTGGACTCTGGAAACACCATATATTTT.

The V call is TRBV5-1, the J call TRBJ2-3; no clear D. Trimming cost V 5 bases and J 2 bases, with 12 bases left between them. The CDR3 loop spans 14 amino acids. CDR1 and CDR2 from the germline V gene are SGHRS and YFSETQ. CDR3 amino acids: CASRSGRATDTQYF. In DNA, the CDR3 is TGCGCCAGCAGATCAGGTAGGGCCACAGATACGCAGTATTTT.

The genes are TRBV29-1 and TRBJ2-3, with D unclear. Trimming removed 4 bases from V and 2 bases from J, with 13 bases in between. Germline V gives CDR1 SQVTM, CDR2 ANQGSEA. The CDR3 has 14 residues. CDR3 protein: CSVAGLANTDTQYF. In DNA, the CDR3 is TGCAGCGTTGCGGGCCTGGCAAACACAGATACGCAGTATTTT.

This clonotype was seen many times. The CDR3 region is CATSDLDEQYF. In DNA, the CDR3 is TGTGCCACCAGTGATTTGGACGAGCAGTACTTC. The chain couples TRBV24-1 to TRBJ2-7; D is ambiguous. Germline values: CDR1 KGHDR, CDR2 SFDVKD. The CDR3 runs to 11 residues. V lost 0 bases and J 5 bases, leaving 1 base between the germline ends.

This clonotype was seen repeatedly, ten times or more. This rearrangement joins TRBV5-1 to TRBJ2-3; D is uncertain. Germline CDR1 and CDR2: SGHRS and YFSETQ. The CDR3 is 13 amino acids. V was shortened by 4 bases and J by 5 bases, with 11 bases between the two germline ends. CDR3 loop: CASSAQPGDTQYF. The CDR3 nucleotides read TGCGCCAGCAGCGCCCAACCCGGAGATACGCAGTATTTT.

The chain employs TRBV7-2 and TRBJ2-7; TRBD1 might be the D (5 bases). Germline CDR1 reads SGHTA; CDR2 reads FQGNSA. The CDR3 totals 14 residues. The germline V and J ends were trimmed by 8 bases and 0 bases, with 14 bases remaining between them. CDR3 in amino acids: CASGEQANSYEQYF. In DNA form, the CDR3 reads TGTGCCAGCGGAGAACAGGCGAACTCCTACGAGCAGTACTTC.

V and J are TRBV20-1 and TRBJ1-6, with a possible D match to TRBD1 (6 bases). V lost 0 bases and J 10 bases, leaving 16 bases between the germline ends. Germline CDR1 and CDR2: DFQATT and SNEGSKA (reference sequence). The CDR3 loop spans 15 amino acids. For the CDR3, the DNA is TGCAGTGCTAGAGACACACAGGGTTCTAGATCACCCCTCCACTTT. Its translation is CSARDTQGSRSPLHF.

This clonotype was recorded at least ten times. J is TRBJ1-3 and V is TRBV5-1, with D uncertain. V lost 0 bases and J 2 bases, leaving 6 bases between the germline ends. CDR1 SGHRS and CDR2 YFSETQ come from the germline V gene. The CDR3 contains 14 residues. The DNA of the CDR3 is TGCGCCAGCAGCTTGGGAGGGACTGGAAACACCATATATTTT. This codes for CASSLGGTGNTIYF.